This TCR beta chain originates from a study of cytomegalovirus exposure and HLA in healthy donors. Germline V gives CDR1 LNHNV, CDR2 YYDKDF (reference sequence). The V gene lost 5 bases and the J gene lost 0 bases, with 20 bases spanning the gap. CDR3 size: 17 residues. As regards this clone: The target antigen is unknown.

PCR amplification relied on 60 Vbeta primers (plus 13 Jbeta primers). Assay used: immunoSEQ multiplex PCR; TCRdb lists only in-frame clones, some missing. The data contain fewer than 200,000 clones, less than 85% of them singletons. Study results and limitations: Later analysis suggested most CMV-associated TCR beta chains were HLA-restricted.

Sequenced: PBMCs. This receptor was identified in a male donor in good health and CMV-seronegative. The chain uses TRBV15 and TRBJ2-7; a weak D match, TRBD2 (6 bases). This CDR3 is CATSEGLESGFSYEQYF. As DNA, the CDR3 is TGTGCCACCAGCGAGGGGCTCGAAAGCGGGTTCTCCTACGAGCAGTACTTC.